These 15 T cell receptor beta chains were all obtained from the same sample, sequenced in a study of cytotoxic CD8 clonotypes in ibrutinib-treated CLL. The table came from immunoSEQ multiplex PCR; TCRdb's copy has only in-frame clones and leaves some out. The data hold some 300,000 clones, with just under 80% observed a single time. The source was PBMCs, collected before ibrutinib treatment. The origin of the receptors is a human donor with chronic lymphocytic leukemia.

This chain uses TRBV27 with TRBJ2-5; D unclear. The V end was cut by 3 bases, the J end by 5 bases, with 10 bases between. Germline CDR1 reads MNHEY; CDR2 reads SMNVEV (reference sequence). The CDR3 contains 13 residues. CDR3 in DNA: TGTGCCAGCAGTTTTCTTGGCGCGGAGACCCAGTACTTC. Translated, it gives CASSFLGAETQYF.

This clone has just one count. This rearrangement joins TRBV11-3 to TRBJ2-3; 8 nucleotides match TRBD2. Germline CDR1 and CDR2: SGHNT and YENEEA. The CDR3 consists of 16 residues. With V trimmed by 5 bases and J by 2 bases, 9 bases remained unmatched. The CDR3 nucleotides read TGTGCCAGCAGCATAGGGGCTAGCGGGTACACAGATACGCAGTATTTT. As protein: CASSIGASGYTDTQYF.

The chain is built from TRBV5-5 and TRBJ1-5; D is undetermined. CDR3 length: 15 amino acids. The germline gives CDR1 SGHKS, CDR2 YYEKEE (reference sequence). Trimming removed 0 bases from V and 7 bases from J, with 14 bases in between. The CDR3 region is CASSLDFSPGQPQHF. The CDR3 DNA follows: TGTGCCAGCAGCTTGGATTTCAGTCCTGGGCAGCCCCAGCATTTT.

This clone was observed once. This chain connects TRBV30 to TRBJ2-1; possibly TRBD2 for D (6 bases). CDR3 length: 15 amino acids. Germline V gene sequence: CDR1 GTSNPN, CDR2 SVGIG (reference sequence). Trimming shortened V by 1 base and J by 3 bases, and 13 bases separated the two germline ends. The CDR3 region is CAWSGGTALYNEQFF. DNA of the CDR3: TGTGCCTGGAGTGGTGGGACTGCGCTCTACAATGAGCAGTTCTTC.

This chain links TRBV27 with TRBJ2-5, with 9 bases that match TRBD2. V shed 5 bases, J shed 5 bases, and the junction held 6 bases outside the gene matches. CDR3 size: 14 residues. Per the germline V gene, CDR1 is MNHEY and CDR2 is SMNVEV (reference sequence). CDR3 DNA sequence: TGTGCCAGCAGTAAGGGGACTAGCTATGAGACCCAGTACTTC. It encodes CASSKGTSYETQYF.

The chain links TRBV7-9 to TRBJ2-7, with a weak D call TRBD2 (5 bases). This CDR3 comprises 15 residues. Trimming took off 5 bases at V and 1 base at J, with 15 bases between the two ends. Germline CDR1 is SEHNR and CDR2 is FQNEAQ (reference sequence). CDR3 nucleotide sequence: TGTGCCAGCAGCGCCGCGTGGCGGGTTTCCTACGAGCAGTACTTC. This codes for CASSAAWRVSYEQYF.

In this sample, this clone turned up once. The J gene is TRBJ2-7, the V gene TRBV4-3; TRBD1 aligns across 10 bases. Germline CDR1 and CDR2: LGHNA and YSLEER. This CDR3 comprises 15 residues. V gave up 4 bases and J gave up 2 bases; unmatched junction bases: 5. The CDR3 reads CASSLFGQGAYEQYF. In DNA form, the CDR3 reads TGCGCCAGCAGCCTGTTCGGACAGGGGGCCTACGAGCAGTACTTC.

The chain is built from TRBV7-8 and TRBJ2-6; D could derive from TRBD1 or TRBD2 (5 bases each). The CDR3 runs 16 residues. With 4 bases removed from V and 2 bases from J, the gap between germline ends came to 12 bases. Germline-derived CDR1 and CDR2 are SGHVS and FQNEAQ. For the CDR3, the DNA is TGTGCCAGCAGCTCCCTTGGGGGAGCTGGGGCCAACGTCCTGACTTTC. Its translation: CASSSLGGAGANVLTF. Full variable domain (remainder filled in from reference TRBV7-8 and TRBJ2-6): GAGVSQSPRYKVAKRGQDVALRCDPISGHVSLFWYQQALGQGPEFLTYFQNEAQLDKSGLPSDRFFAERPEGSVSTLKIQRTQQEDSAVYLCASSSLGGAGANVLTFGAGSRLTVL.

This clone was seen only a few times. The V call is TRBV2, the J call TRBJ2-1; 12 nucleotides match TRBD2. Germline CDR1 and CDR2: SNHLY and FYNNEI. V dropped 3 bases and J dropped 1; count of bases not matched to a gene: 4. The CDR3 consists of 17 residues. DNA of the CDR3: TGTGCCAGCAGTGAGGGGGGACTAGCGGGTTCCTACAATGAGCAGTTCTTC. This codes for CASSEGGLAGSYNEQFF.

CDR3 amino acids: CASSLTGTASYEQYF. Written as DNA, the CDR3 is TGTGCCAGCAGCTTAACCGGGACTGCCTCCTACGAGCAGTACTTC. V is TRBV7-2 and J is TRBJ2-7, with a tentative D call TRBD2 (6 bases). The CDR3 covers 15 residues. The V end was cut by 2 bases, the J end by 0 bases, with 11 bases between. Germline CDR1 is SGHTA and CDR2 is FQGNSA.

This rearrangement joins TRBV27 to TRBJ2-7; 7 nucleotides match TRBD1. Germline trimming cut 6 bases from V and 2 bases from J; bases unmatched to any gene: 4. Germline V gives CDR1 MNHEY, CDR2 SMNVEV (reference sequence). CDR3 size: 13 residues. CDR3 bases: TGTGCCAGCAGCTTGGGACAGCCCTACGAGCAGTACTTC. Its translation is CASSLGQPYEQYF.

The chain carries TRBV4-1 and TRBJ1-2, with TRBD1 as a possible D gene (5 bases). The CDR3 covers 14 residues. Trimming pared 2 bases from V and 4 bases from J, leaving 11 bases between. Germline values: CDR1 MGHRA, CDR2 YSYEKL. CDR3 coding DNA: TGCGCCAGCAGCCAACAGGTCGGGGCCTATGGCTACACCTTC. Translation gives CASSQQVGAYGYTF.

This chain connects TRBV6-5 to TRBJ2-3, with D hard to call. CDR1 and CDR2 from the germline V gene are MNHEY and SVGAGI. The CDR3 loop spans 12 amino acids. Trimming left V 5 bases short and J 4 bases short, with 7 bases between. The CDR3, as DNA: TGTGCCAGCAGTCGTAGGCCAGATACGCAGTATTTT. Translating gives CASSRRPDTQYF.

In its sample, this clone was seen a few times. CDR3 sequence: CASSQDGRDYEQYF. CDR3 sequence (DNA): TGTGCCAGTAGCCAGGACGGCCGAGACTACGAGCAGTACTTC. This chain connects TRBV19 to TRBJ2-7; D gene ambiguous. Per germline, CDR1 LNHDA and CDR2 SQIVND (reference sequence). V was cut by 6 bases and J by 3 bases, with 15 bases left in between. The CDR3 runs 14 residues.

The V gene is TRBV5-4, the J gene TRBJ2-7, with 11 positions matching TRBD1. CDR1 and CDR2 from the germline V gene are SGHNT and YYREEE (reference sequence). The junction had 8 bases not matched to a gene; V was cut back by 2 bases and J by 4 bases. There are 16 residues in the CDR3. CDR3 amino acids: CASSLSPGQGVYEQYF. CDR3 sequence (DNA): TGTGCCAGCAGCTTATCCCCGGGACAGGGGGTTTACGAGCAGTACTTC.